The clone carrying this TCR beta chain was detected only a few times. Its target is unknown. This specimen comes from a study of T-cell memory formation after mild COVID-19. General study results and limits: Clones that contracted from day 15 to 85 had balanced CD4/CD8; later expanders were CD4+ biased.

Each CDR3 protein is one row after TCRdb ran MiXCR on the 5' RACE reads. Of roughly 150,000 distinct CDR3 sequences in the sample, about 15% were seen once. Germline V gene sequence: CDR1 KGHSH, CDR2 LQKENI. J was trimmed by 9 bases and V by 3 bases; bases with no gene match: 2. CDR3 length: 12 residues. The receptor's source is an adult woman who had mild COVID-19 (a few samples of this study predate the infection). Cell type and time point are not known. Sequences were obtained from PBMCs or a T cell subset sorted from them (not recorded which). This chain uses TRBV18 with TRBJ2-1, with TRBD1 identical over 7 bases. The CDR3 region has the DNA TGTGCCAGCTCACCCGACAGGGCTGAGCAGTTCTTC. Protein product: CASSPDRAEQFF.